This TCR beta chain derives from a study of molecular identifiers for immune sequencing clone quantification. The wider study: In the replicates, RNA derived from 20,000 or 100,000 naive CD8 cells was divided into five parts, and four were sequenced.

This CDR3 spans 15 amino acids. The germline CDR1 and CDR2 sequences are SEHNR and FQNEAQ (reference sequence). Trimming shortened V by 5 bases and J by 4 bases, and 14 bases separated the two germline ends. In the case of this clonotype: Its antigen is unidentified.

TCRdb re-called the PCR reads with MiXCR, one entry per CDR3 protein. Among about half a million distinct CDR3 sequences listed, about a fifth were seen once. Study results and limitations: Detection of one spiked Jurkat cell's TCR RNA reportedly worked in one million naive cells.

Sequencing input: naive CD8+ T cells from blood, with Jurkat cell RNA spiked in. As for subset: FACS-sorted CD8+CD4-CCR7+CD45RA+ naive T cells. The TCR comes from a human donor in good health. Some libraries in this study had Jurkat cell RNA spiked in. This sequence joins TRBV7-9 and TRBJ2-2, with D hard to call. CDR3 nucleotides: TGTGCCAGCAGCCCCGGGCCTCGGAGCACCGGGGAGCTGTTTTTT. Its protein product is CASSPGPRSTGELFF.